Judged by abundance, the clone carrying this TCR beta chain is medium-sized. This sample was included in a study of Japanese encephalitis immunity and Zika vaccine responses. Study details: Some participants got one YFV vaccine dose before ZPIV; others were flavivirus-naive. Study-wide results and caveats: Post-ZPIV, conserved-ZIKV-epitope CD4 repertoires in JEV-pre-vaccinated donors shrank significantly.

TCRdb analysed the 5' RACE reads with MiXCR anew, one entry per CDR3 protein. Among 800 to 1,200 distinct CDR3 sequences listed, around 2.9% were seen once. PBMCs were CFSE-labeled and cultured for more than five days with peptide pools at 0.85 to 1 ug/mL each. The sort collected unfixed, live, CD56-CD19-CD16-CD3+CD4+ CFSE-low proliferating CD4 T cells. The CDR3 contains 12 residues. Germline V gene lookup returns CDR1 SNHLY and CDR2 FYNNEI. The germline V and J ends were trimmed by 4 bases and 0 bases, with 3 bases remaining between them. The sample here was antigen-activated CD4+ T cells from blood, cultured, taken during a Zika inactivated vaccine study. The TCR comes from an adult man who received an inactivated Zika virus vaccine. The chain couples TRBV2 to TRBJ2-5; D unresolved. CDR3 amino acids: CASSGDQETQYF. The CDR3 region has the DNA TGTGCCAGCAGTGGCGACCAAGAGACCCAGTACTTC.